This T cell receptor beta chain was obtained from a study of regulatory T cells in long-lasting Graves disease. Germline V gives CDR1 MDHEN, CDR2 SYDVKM. The CDR3 is 13 amino acids. Trimming took 3 bases from V and 3 from J, leaving 9 bases between them. The time point: newly diagnosed GD, antithyroid drugs for less than 3 months. The TCR library used RNA extracted from PBMCs. iRepertoire HTBI primers and Arm-PCR of CDR3 regions built TCR beta libraries. MiXCR, run by TCRdb on the multiplex PCR reads, gives a single entry per CDR3 protein. The sample records about 620,000 distinct CDR3 sequences, 16% being singletons. This clonotype was recorded at least ten times. The sample was also linked to a second study, of T cells in Graves' hyperthyroidism and ophthalmopathy.

The TCR sequence derives from a woman in her 30s with Graves disease. This sample comprised peripheral blood mononuclear cells (PBMCs), obtained at new diagnosis, from a patient treated with antithyroid drugs. The chain uses TRBV28 and TRBJ2-7, with D uncertain. CDR3 loop: CASSLSTDYEQYF. The DNA for the CDR3 is TGTGCCAGCAGTTTGAGTACGGACTACGAGCAGTACTTC. The full variable domain, with the rest looked up from reference TRBV28 and TRBJ2-7, is DVKVTQSSRYLVKRTGEKVFLECVQDMDHENMFWYRQDPGLGLRLIYFSYDVKMKEKGDIPEGYSVSREKKERFSLILESASTNQTSMYLCASSLSTDYEQYFGPGTRLTVT.